These T cell receptor beta chains were read from a single sample in a study of T cells in Graves' hyperthyroidism and ophthalmopathy. One entry per CDR3 protein results from TCRdb running MiXCR on the multiplex PCR reads. Of a few hundred thousand distinct CDR3 sequences listed, about 14% were seen once; the top ten hold around a fifth. Sequences were obtained from blood. These receptors came from a woman aged 25 to 39 with Graves' ophthalmopathy. The CDR3 runs from the conserved cysteine through the conserved F or W. The D gene is left open where the match is weak. Some rows have no size entry. The others give once, few or many, or a class for an expanded clone.

D	size	V	J	CDR3	DNA
-	many	TRBV12-3/TRBV12-4	TRBJ2-7	CASSSGQLYEQYF	TGTGCCAGCAGTTCCGGACAGCTATACGAGCAGTACTTC
-	few	TRBV12-3/TRBV12-4	TRBJ2-7	CASSGQYYEQYF	TGTGCCAGCAGCGGACAGTACTACGAGCAGTACTTC
TRBD1	many	TRBV7-9	TRBJ2-3	CASTLPGTASTDTQYF	TGTGCCAGCACCCTTCCCGGGACAGCTAGCACAGATACGCAGTATTTT
-	-	TRBV5-6	TRBJ1-6	CASSVAGGTGSPLHF	TGTGCCAGCAGCGTGGCAGGAGGGACTGGTTCACCCCTCCACTTT
-	many	TRBV10-3	TRBJ1-5	CAISDPGADYHQPQHF	TGTGCCATCAGTGATCCGGGGGCTGACTATCATCAGCCCCAGCATTTT
-	-	TRBV10-2	TRBJ2-7	CSSSVLPWDEQYF	TGCTCCAGCAGTGTACTCCCCTGGGACGAGCAGTACTTC
TRBD1	many	TRBV19	TRBJ2-5	CASSTDRGYQETQYF	TGTGCCAGTAGTACGGACAGGGGATATCAAGAGACCCAGTACTTC
TRBD2	many	TRBV6-1	TRBJ2-3	CASSELTSGDTDTQYF	TGTGCCAGCAGTGAATTAACTAGCGGGGACACAGATACGCAGTATTTT
-	-	TRBV6-1	TRBJ2-2	CASSPTGTITGELFF	TGTGCCAGCAGTCCGACAGGGACTATCACCGGGGAGCTGTTTTTT
-	many	TRBV20-1	TRBJ1-2	CSARSATENGYTF	TGCAGTGCTAGATCAGCTACAGAGAATGGCTACACCTTC
-	-	TRBV19	TRBJ2-1	CASSIPALRRHEQFF	TGTGCCAGTAGTATACCGGCGCTCAGAAGACATGAGCAGTTCTTC
TRBD2	many	TRBV20-1	TRBJ2-3	CSARDPQLAGATDTQYF	TGCAGTGCTAGAGATCCCCAATTAGCGGGGGCCACAGATACGCAGTATTTT
TRBD2	many	TRBV6-1	TRBJ2-5	CASSEAAGRGTQYF	TGTGCCAGCAGTGAAGCGGCGGGGAGGGGGACCCAGTACTTC
-	-	TRBV10-1	TRBJ1-5	CASSESTYSNQPQHF	TGCGCCAGCAGTGAGTCAACGTATAGCAATCAGCCCCAGCATTTT
-	many	TRBV3-1	TRBJ1-5	CASSQGQGRNQPQHF	TGTGCCAGCAGCCAAGGGCAGGGGCGCAATCAGCCCCAGCATTTT
TRBD1	many	TRBV2	TRBJ2-7	CASRGQGASYEQYF	TGTGCCAGCAGAGGACAGGGGGCCTCCTACGAGCAGTACTTC
-	many	TRBV2	TRBJ1-6	CASSEGRSSPLHF	TGTGCCAGCAGTGAAGGGCGGAGCTCACCCCTCCACTTT
-	-	TRBV2	TRBJ2-3	CASSPGGLHTDTQYF	TGTGCCAGCAGCCCCGGGGGACTCCACACAGATACGCAGTATTTT
-	few	TRBV11-2	TRBJ1-1	CASSVGGAEAFF	TGTGCCAGCAGTGTGGGGGGCGCTGAAGCTTTCTTT
-	many	TRBV28	TRBJ1-6	CASSGSNSPLHF	TGTGCCAGCTCAGGGAGCAATTCACCCCTCCACTTT
-	many	TRBV29-1	TRBJ1-2	CSVEEGSGYTF	TGCAGCGTTGAAGAGGGGAGTGGCTACACCTTC
TRBD1	many	TRBV27	TRBJ2-7	CASSSAIQGAGYEQYF	TGTGCCAGCAGTTCTGCGATACAGGGGGCAGGGTACGAGCAGTACTTC
-	few	TRBV5-6	TRBJ2-2	CASSLRLLTSTGELFF	TGTGCCAGCAGCTTGAGGTTACTAACGAGCACCGGGGAGCTGTTTTTT
TRBD1	many	TRBV20-1	TRBJ2-3	CSAAGQATDTQYF	TGCAGTGCCGCGGGACAGGCCACAGATACGCAGTATTTT
-	many	TRBV20-1	TRBJ2-7	CSARSIDEQYF	TGCAGTGCTAGGAGTATCGACGAGCAGTACTTC
-	many	TRBV28	TRBJ2-1	CASSFYRDNEQFF	TGTGCCAGCAGTTTCTACAGGGACAATGAGCAGTTCTTC
TRBD1	many	TRBV2	TRBJ1-5	CASSRDSPNQPQHF	TGTGCCAGCAGTCGGGACAGCCCAAATCAGCCCCAGCATTTT
TRBD2	-	TRBV28	TRBJ2-3	CASSLHPASGTDTQYF	TGTGCCAGCAGTTTACATCCGGCTAGCGGGACAGATACGCAGTATTTT
TRBD1	many	TRBV12-3/TRBV12-4	TRBJ2-7	CASSSGTVSQDEQYF	TGTGCCAGCAGTTCAGGGACAGTTTCGCAGGACGAGCAGTACTTC
-	many	TRBV28	TRBJ2-7	CASSPSGVQASYEQYF	TGTGCCAGCAGTCCGAGCGGCGTTCAGGCCTCCTACGAGCAGTACTTC
-	many	TRBV6-1	TRBJ2-1	CASSYSPGIEQFF	TGTGCCAGCAGTTACTCCCCGGGAATTGAGCAGTTCTTC
TRBD2	few	TRBV25-1	TRBJ2-3	CASSPLGTSLDTQYF	TGTGCCAGCAGTCCCCTTGGGACTAGCTTAGATACGCAGTATTTT
TRBD1	many	TRBV20-1	TRBJ2-1	CSARDRGTGIHEQFF	TGCAGTGCTAGAGATCGGGGGACAGGGATCCATGAGCAGTTCTTC
-	many	TRBV7-9	TRBJ2-7	CASSFWGGPLEQYF	TGTGCCAGCAGCTTCTGGGGGGGCCCCCTCGAGCAGTACTTC
-	many	TRBV5-1	TRBJ1-1	CASSGPTNTEAFF	TGCGCCAGTTCGGGACCGACGAACACTGAAGCTTTCTTT
TRBD1	many	TRBV24-1	TRBJ2-1	CATSDLDTGVNEQFF	TGTGCCACCAGTGATTTGGACACAGGGGTCAATGAGCAGTTCTTC
TRBD2	many	TRBV20-1	TRBJ2-1	CSARAGRDEQFF	TGCAGTGCTAGGGCAGGGAGGGATGAGCAGTTCTTC
-	many	TRBV6-1	TRBJ1-2	CASSRDGLSGYTF	TGTGCCAGCAGCCGGGACGGGCTTAGTGGCTACACCTTC
TRBD2	many	TRBV5-1	TRBJ2-2	CASRDATAGGLGTGELFF	TGCGCCAGCAGGGACGCCACAGCGGGGGGATTGGGTACCGGGGAGCTGTTTTTT
-	many	TRBV30	TRBJ2-7	CAWGGQATYEQYF	TGTGCCTGGGGGGGGCAGGCCACCTACGAGCAGTACTTC
-	many	TRBV20-1	TRBJ1-5	CSARDRGTQHF	TGCAGTGCTAGAGATCGAGGAACCCAGCATTTT
TRBD2	-	TRBV20-1	TRBJ2-7	CGANELAGDEQYF	TGCGGTGCTAACGAACTAGCGGGGGATGAGCAGTACTTC
TRBD1	many	TRBV24-1	TRBJ2-1	CATSDYALGTASRSNEQFF	TGTGCCACCAGTGATTACGCCCTTGGGACAGCGAGTCGGTCGAATGAGCAGTTCTTC
-	-	TRBV20-1	TRBJ1-3	CSATDRISGNTIYF	TGCAGTGCTACCGACCGCATCTCTGGAAACACCATATATTTT
-	many	TRBV12-3/TRBV12-4	TRBJ1-1	CASTMLAGYTEAFF	TGTGCCAGCACCATGCTGGCAGGGTACACTGAAGCTTTCTTT
-	many	TRBV28	TRBJ1-2	CASSLRKDNYGYTF	TGTGCCAGCAGTTTGAGGAAAGACAACTATGGCTACACCTTC
-	many	TRBV11-2	TRBJ2-3	CASSLQGLTDTQYF	TGTGCCAGCAGCTTACAGGGGCTAACAGATACGCAGTATTTT
-	many	TRBV29-1	TRBJ2-2	CSVSATGHLTNTGELFF	TGCAGCGTTTCGGCCACAGGGCACCTAACGAACACCGGGGAGCTGTTTTTT
-	many	TRBV11-2	TRBJ2-3	CASSSGRTSTDTQYF	TGTGCCAGCAGCTCTGGACGGACTAGCACAGATACGCAGTATTTT
-	-	TRBV12-3/TRBV12-4	TRBJ1-3	CASSRGKRNGNTIYF	TGTGCCAGCAGTAGGGGGAAAAGGAATGGAAACACCATATATTTT
TRBD2	-	TRBV7-3	TRBJ2-1	CASSLLPSGGIGDEQFF	TGTGCCAGCAGCTTACTCCCAAGCGGGGGGATAGGGGATGAGCAGTTCTTC
TRBD2	many	TRBV5-8	TRBJ2-7	CASSPPPGLADYEQYF	TGTGCCAGCAGCCCACCTCCGGGACTAGCGGACTACGAGCAGTACTTC
-	many	TRBV6-1	TRBJ2-1	CASSKSVGNEQFF	TGTGCCAGCAGTAAATCAGTGGGCAATGAGCAGTTCTTC